The 9 T cell receptor beta chains given below trace back to one sample, sequenced in a study of shared clonotypes between healthy human individuals. The assay was immunoSEQ multiplex PCR, and TCRdb's table has in-frame clones only and misses some. The data contain approximately 510,000 clones, 79% of them singletons. The sample taken for sequencing was PBMCs. These receptors all come from a woman aged 40 to 55 in good health. Some clones in this sample may be carry-over from other donors' samples.

A single count supports this clone. The chain employs TRBV7-3 and TRBJ1-1; D gene unclear. V was trimmed by 0 bases and J by 6 bases, leaving 11 bases between them. This CDR3 is 14 amino acids long. The germline CDR1 and CDR2 sequences are SGHTA and FQGTGA. The CDR3 spells CASSLTTGIAEAFF. DNA for the CDR3: TGTGCCAGCAGCTTAACAACCGGGATAGCTGAAGCTTTCTTT.

In its sample, this clone was seen a few times. CDR3: CASSERGYGYTF. The CDR3 DNA sequence: TGTGCCAGCAGTGAACGGGGTTATGGCTACACCTTC. This chain joins TRBV2 and TRBJ1-2, with unresolved D. This CDR3 is 12 amino acids long. With 2 bases removed from V and 5 bases from J, the gap between germline ends came to 6 bases. Germline loops: CDR1 SNHLY, CDR2 FYNNEI. Based on the CDR3 plus reference TRBV2 and TRBJ1-2, the full variable domain is EPEVTQTPSHQVTQMGQEVILRCVPISNHLYFYWYRQILGQKVEFLVSFYNNEISEKSEIFDDQFSVERPDGSNFTLKIRSTKLEDSAMYFCASSERGYGYTFGSGTRLTVV.

The chain has TRBV5-1 and TRBJ1-3, with D maybe TRBD1 (6 bases). V was cut by 0 bases and J by 0 bases, with 7 bases left in between. Germline V gene data show CDR1 as SGHRS and CDR2 as YFSETQ. The CDR3 runs 15 residues. CDR3: CASSLGQASGNTIYF. In DNA, the CDR3 is TGCGCCAGCAGCTTGGGACAGGCCTCTGGAAACACCATATATTTT. Using reference TRBV5-1 and TRBJ1-3 for the parts outside the CDR3, the full variable domain is KAGVTQTPRYLIKTRGQQVTLSCSPISGHRSVSWYQQTPGQGLQFLFEYFSETQRNKGNFPGRFSGRQFSNSRSEMNVSTLELGDSALYLCASSLGQASGNTIYFGEGSWLTVV.

In nucleotides, the CDR3 is TGCGCCAGCAGCTTGGATGGCGGGAGTCTCACAGATACGCAGTATTTT. This encodes CASSLDGGSLTDTQYF. This chain links TRBV5-1 with TRBJ2-3; 7 nucleotides match TRBD2. Germline V gene lookup returns CDR1 SGHRS and CDR2 YFSETQ. CDR3 length equals 16 residues. V lost 0 bases and J lost 2; bases outside the gene matches: 6.

Turning to this clone: With only one base between it and a far larger clone, this is likely a read error. The rearrangement links TRBV5-1 to TRBJ2-7; 7 nucleotides line up with TRBD1. The V gene's germline CDR1 is SGHRS and CDR2 YFSETQ. CDR3 length: 15 residues. V dropped 4 bases and J dropped 3; count of bases not matched to a gene: 10. The CDR3 DNA sequence: TGCGCCAGCAGCACAGGCGGACAGGAAATCTACGAGCAGTACTTC. This gives the protein CASSTGGQEIYEQYF.

In this sample, this clone turned up once. The J gene is TRBJ2-3, the V gene TRBV6-1; D perhaps matches TRBD2 (6 bases). Between the trimmed V and J ends, which lost 5 bases and 3 bases, there was a span of 15 bases. Germline V lookup: CDR1 MNHNS, CDR2 SASEGT. The CDR3 covers 15 residues. CDR3 coding DNA: TGTGCCAGCAGTCGAGGAGGGTTCGGAACAGATACGCAGTATTTT. It encodes CASSRGGFGTDTQYF.

This clone has a single count. The chain employs TRBV5-1 and TRBJ2-1, with 12 nucleotides matching TRBD2. Germline V lookup: CDR1 SGHRS, CDR2 YFSETQ. Trimming took 2 bases from V and 7 from J; bases not matched to a gene: 13. There are 18 residues in the CDR3. The CDR3 reads CASSFRGILGTSGNEQFF. The CDR3 DNA reads TGCGCCAGCAGCTTTCGGGGGATCCTTGGGACTAGCGGGAATGAGCAGTTCTTC.

The chain links TRBV5-1 to TRBJ2-1; TRBD2 matches at 15 bases. Germline V CDR1 and CDR2: SGHRS, YFSETQ. The CDR3 runs to 17 residues. V was pared by 3 bases and J by 6 bases, with 7 bases of the junction left unmatched. The CDR3 region has the DNA TGCGCCAGCAGCTCAGGGACTAGCGGGAGGTTTTTCAATGAGCAGTTCTTC. Encoded protein: CASSSGTSGRFFNEQFF.

The chain has TRBV28 and TRBJ2-1; 7 positions match TRBD2. J gave up 9 bases and V 5 bases, and 10 bases lay outside the gene matches. Germline V gene lookup returns CDR1 MDHEN and CDR2 SYDVKM. This CDR3 is 14 amino acids long. This CDR3 reads CASSPGGESFEQFF. In DNA form, the CDR3 reads TGTGCCAGCAGTCCTGGGGGGGAATCGTTTGAGCAGTTCTTC.